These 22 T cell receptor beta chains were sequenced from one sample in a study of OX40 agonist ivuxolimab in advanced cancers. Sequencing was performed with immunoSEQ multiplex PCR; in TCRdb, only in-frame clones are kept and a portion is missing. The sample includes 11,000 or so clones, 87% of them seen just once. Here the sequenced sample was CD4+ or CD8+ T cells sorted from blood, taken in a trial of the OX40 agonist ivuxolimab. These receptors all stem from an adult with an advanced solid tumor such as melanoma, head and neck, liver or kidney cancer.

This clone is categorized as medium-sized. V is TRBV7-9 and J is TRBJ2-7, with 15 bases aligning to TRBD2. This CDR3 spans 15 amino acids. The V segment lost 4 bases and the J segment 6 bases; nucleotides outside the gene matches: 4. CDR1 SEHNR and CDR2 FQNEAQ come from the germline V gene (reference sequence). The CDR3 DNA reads TGTGCCAGCAGCTCGGGACTAGCGGGAGGTTCCGAGCAGTACTTC. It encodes CASSSGLAGGSEQYF.

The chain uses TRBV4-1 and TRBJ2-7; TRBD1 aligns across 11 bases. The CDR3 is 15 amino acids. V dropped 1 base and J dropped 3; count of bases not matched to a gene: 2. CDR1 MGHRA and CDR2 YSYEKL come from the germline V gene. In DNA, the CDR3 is TGCGCCAGCAGCCAAGGGACAGGGGGCAACTACGAGCAGTACTTC. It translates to CASSQGTGGNYEQYF.

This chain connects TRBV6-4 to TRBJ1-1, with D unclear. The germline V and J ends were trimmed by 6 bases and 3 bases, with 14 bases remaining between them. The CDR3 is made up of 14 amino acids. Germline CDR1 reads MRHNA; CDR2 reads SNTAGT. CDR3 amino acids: CASSLSPLDTEAFF. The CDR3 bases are TGTGCCAGCAGCCTCTCGCCCCTGGACACTGAAGCTTTCTTT.

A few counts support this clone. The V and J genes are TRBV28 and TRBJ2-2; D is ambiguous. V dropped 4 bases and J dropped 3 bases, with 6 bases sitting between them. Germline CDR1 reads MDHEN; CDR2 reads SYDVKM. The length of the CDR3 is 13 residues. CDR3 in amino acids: CASSWSDTGELFF. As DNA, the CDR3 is TGTGCCAGCAGTTGGTCGGACACCGGGGAGCTGTTTTTT.

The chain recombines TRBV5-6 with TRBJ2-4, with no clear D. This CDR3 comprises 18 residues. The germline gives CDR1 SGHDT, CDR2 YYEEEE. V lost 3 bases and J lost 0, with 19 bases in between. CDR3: CASSSARDGDLAKNIQYF. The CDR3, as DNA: TGTGCCAGCAGCTCGGCAAGGGATGGAGATCTAGCCAAAAACATTCAGTACTTC. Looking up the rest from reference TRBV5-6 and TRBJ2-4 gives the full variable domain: DAGVTQSPTHLIKTRGQQVTLRCSPKSGHDTVSWYQQALGQGPQFIFQYYEEEERQRGNFPDRFSGHQFPNYSSELNVNALLLGDSALYLCASSSARDGDLAKNIQYFGAGTRLSVL.

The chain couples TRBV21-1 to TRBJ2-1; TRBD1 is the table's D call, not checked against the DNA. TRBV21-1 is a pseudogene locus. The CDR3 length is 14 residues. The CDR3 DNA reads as TGTGCCAGCAGCGGGGGGACAGGGCTGAATGAGCAGTTCTTC. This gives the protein CASSGGTGLNEQFF.

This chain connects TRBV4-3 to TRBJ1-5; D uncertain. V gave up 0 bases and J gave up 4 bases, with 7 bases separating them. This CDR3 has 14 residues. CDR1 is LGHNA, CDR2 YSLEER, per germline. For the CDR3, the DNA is TGCGCCAGCAGCCAAGATCGGAGTAATCAGCCCCAGCATTTT. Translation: CASSQDRSNQPQHF.

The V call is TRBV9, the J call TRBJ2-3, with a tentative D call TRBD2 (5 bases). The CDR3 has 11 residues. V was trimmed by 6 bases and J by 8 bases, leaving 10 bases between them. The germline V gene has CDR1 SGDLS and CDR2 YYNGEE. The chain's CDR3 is CASMSGGTQYF. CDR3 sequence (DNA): TGTGCCAGCATGTCTGGAGGTACGCAGTATTTT.

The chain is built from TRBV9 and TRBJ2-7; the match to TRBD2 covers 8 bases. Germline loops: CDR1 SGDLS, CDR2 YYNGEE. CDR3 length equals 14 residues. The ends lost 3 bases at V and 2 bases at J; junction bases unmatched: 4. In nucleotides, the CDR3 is TGTGCCAGCAGCGGACTAGCGCATACCTACGAGCAGTACTTC. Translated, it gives CASSGLAHTYEQYF.

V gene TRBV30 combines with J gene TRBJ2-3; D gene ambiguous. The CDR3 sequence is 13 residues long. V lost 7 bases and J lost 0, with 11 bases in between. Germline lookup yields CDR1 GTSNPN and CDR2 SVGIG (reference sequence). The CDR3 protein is CASTGQSTDTQYF. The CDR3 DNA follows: TGTGCCTCTACTGGGCAGAGCACAGATACGCAGTATTTT.

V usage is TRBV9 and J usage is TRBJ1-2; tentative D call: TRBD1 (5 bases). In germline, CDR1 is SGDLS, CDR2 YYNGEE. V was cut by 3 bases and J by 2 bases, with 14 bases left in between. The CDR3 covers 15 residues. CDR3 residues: CASSGQPQGNYGYTF. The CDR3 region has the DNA TGTGCCAGCAGCGGTCAGCCCCAGGGAAACTATGGCTACACCTTC.

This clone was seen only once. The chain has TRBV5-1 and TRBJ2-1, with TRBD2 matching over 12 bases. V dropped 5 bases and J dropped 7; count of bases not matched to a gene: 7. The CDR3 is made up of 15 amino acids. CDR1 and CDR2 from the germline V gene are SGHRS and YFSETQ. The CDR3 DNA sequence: TGCGCCAGCAGTCTAGCGGGAGGGCCGGTTAATGAGCAGTTCTTC. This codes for CASSLAGGPVNEQFF.

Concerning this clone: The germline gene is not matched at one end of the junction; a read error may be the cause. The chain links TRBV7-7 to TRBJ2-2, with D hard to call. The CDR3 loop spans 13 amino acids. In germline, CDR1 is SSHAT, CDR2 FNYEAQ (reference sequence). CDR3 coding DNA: TGTGCTAGCAGCTCGACGGGCTCCGGGGAGCTGTTTTTT. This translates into CASSSTGSGELFF.

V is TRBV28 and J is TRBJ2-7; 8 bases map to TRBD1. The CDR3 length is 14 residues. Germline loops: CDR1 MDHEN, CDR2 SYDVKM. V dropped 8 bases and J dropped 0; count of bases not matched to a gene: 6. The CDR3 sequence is CASGETGVSYEQYF. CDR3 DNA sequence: TGTGCCAGCGGGGAGACAGGGGTCTCCTACGAGCAGTACTTC.

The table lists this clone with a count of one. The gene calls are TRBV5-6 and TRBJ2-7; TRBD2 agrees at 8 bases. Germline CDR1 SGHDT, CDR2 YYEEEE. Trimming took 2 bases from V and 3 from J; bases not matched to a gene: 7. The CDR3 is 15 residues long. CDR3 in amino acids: CASSFLTSGGYEQYF. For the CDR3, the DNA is TGTGCCAGCAGCTTTCTCACTAGCGGAGGCTACGAGCAGTACTTC.

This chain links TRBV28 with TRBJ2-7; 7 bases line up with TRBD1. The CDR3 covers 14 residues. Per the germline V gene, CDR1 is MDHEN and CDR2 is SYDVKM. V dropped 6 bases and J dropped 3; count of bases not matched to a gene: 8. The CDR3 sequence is CASRWNRGYYEQYF. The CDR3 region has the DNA TGTGCCAGCAGGTGGAACAGGGGATACTACGAGCAGTACTTC.

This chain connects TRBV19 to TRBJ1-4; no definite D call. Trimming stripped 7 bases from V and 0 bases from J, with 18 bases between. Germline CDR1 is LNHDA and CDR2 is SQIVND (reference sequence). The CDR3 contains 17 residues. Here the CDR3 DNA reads TGTGCCAGTACCCCCGGGTGGGCGCTTGCAACTAATGAAAAACTGTTTTTT. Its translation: CASTPGWALATNEKLFF.

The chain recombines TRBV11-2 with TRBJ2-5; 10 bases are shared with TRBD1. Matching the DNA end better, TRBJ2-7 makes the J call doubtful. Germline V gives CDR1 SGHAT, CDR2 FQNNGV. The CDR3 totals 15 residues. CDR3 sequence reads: CASSSTGGLDREQYF. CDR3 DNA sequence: TGTGCCAGCAGCTCGACAGGGGGCCTAGATCGCGAGCAGTACTTC.

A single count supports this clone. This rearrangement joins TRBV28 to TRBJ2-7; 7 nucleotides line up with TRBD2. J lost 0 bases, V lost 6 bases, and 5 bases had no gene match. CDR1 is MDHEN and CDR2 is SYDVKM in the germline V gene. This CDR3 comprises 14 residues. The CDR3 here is CASSTRDYSYEQYF. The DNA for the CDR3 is TGTGCCAGCAGCACCCGGGACTACTCCTACGAGCAGTACTTC. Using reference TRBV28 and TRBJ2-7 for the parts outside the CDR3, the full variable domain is DVKVTQSSRYLVKRTGEKVFLECVQDMDHENMFWYRQDPGLGLRLIYFSYDVKMKEKGDIPEGYSVSREKKERFSLILESASTNQTSMYLCASSTRDYSYEQYFGPGTRLTVT.

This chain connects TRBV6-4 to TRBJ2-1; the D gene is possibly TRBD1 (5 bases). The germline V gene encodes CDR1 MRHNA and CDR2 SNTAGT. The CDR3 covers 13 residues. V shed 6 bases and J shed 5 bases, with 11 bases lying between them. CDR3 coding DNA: TGTGCCAGCAGGGGGCGAGGAAACAATGAGCAGTTCTTC. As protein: CASRGRGNNEQFF.

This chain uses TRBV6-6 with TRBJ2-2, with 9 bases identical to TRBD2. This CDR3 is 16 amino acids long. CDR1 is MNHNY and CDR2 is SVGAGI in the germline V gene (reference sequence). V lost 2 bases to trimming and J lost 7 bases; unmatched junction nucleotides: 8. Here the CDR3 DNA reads TGTGCCAGCAGTTACGGGAGCGGGAGGTATGGCGGGGAGCTGTTTTTT. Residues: CASSYGSGRYGGELFF.

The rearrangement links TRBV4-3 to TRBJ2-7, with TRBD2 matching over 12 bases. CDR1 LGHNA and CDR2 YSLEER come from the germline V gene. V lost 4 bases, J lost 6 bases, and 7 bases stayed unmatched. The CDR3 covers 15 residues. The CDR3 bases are TGCGCCAGCAGCCTGGGGACTAGCGGGTTTGGCGAGCAGTACTTC. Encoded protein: CASSLGTSGFGEQYF.